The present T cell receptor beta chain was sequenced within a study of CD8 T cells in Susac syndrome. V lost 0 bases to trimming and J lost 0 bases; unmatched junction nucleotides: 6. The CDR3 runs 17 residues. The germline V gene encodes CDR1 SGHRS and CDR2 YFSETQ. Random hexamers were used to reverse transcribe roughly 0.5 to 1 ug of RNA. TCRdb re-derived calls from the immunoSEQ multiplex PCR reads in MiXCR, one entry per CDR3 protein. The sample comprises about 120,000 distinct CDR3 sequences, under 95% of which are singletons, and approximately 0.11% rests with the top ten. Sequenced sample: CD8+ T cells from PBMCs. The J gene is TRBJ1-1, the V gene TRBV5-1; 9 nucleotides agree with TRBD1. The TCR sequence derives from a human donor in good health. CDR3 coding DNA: TGCGCCAGCAGCTTGGTGGGACAGGGTAATATGAACACTGAAGCTTTCTTT. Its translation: CASSLVGQGNMNTEAFF.